This T cell receptor (beta chain) was captured in a study of blood T cell repertoires in COVID-19. Per germline, CDR1 SGHNT and CDR2 YENEEA. This CDR3 contains 15 residues. V dropped 4 bases and J dropped 3; count of bases not matched to a gene: 3. Data came from immunoSEQ multiplex PCR; TCRdb stores just in-frame clones and leaves some out. Of about 250,000 clones listed, 60% to 75% are singletons. The sequencing sample was made of peripheral blood. The source of this sequence is a woman older than 75 with acute or convalescent COVID-19. The rearrangement links TRBV11-3 to TRBJ2-2; TRBD1 agrees at 9 bases. CDR3 region: CASSSGQGYTGELFF. CDR3 in DNA: TGTGCCAGCAGCTCGGGACAGGGCTACACCGGGGAGCTGTTTTTT.